These 27 T cell receptor beta chains came from one sample sequenced in a study of cytomegalovirus exposure and HLA in healthy donors (dated by TCRdb to the late 2010s). Receptor amplification or capture employed the immunoSEQ multiplex PCR assay. The multiplex PCR relied on a mix of 60 forward primers for TCR Vbeta segments and 13 reverse primers for TCR Jbeta segments. TCRdb stores this immuneACCESS table with in-frame sequences only. Part of the clones is absent; in the studies checked, under half of the shortfall reflects unresolved V genes, and no reason is known for the rest. The sample table gives some 120,000 clones. The ten most abundant clones make up less than 3% of the sample. Sequences were obtained from PBMCs. The receptors here all came from a man aged 25 to 45 in good health and CMV-seronegative.

V and J are TRBV30 and TRBJ1-3; no definite D call. CDR1 and CDR2 (germline): GTSNPN, SVGIG (reference sequence). The CDR3 extends over 13 amino acids. Trimming took 1 base from V and 2 from J, leaving 6 bases between them. CDR3 sequence (DNA): TGTGCCTGGAGTGAACGGGCTGGAAACACCATATATTTT. Residues: CAWSERAGNTIYF.

The chain uses TRBV28 and TRBJ2-7; possible D gene TRBD2, 6 bases. Germline V gives CDR1 MDHEN, CDR2 SYDVKM. The CDR3 contains 15 residues. V was clipped by 7 bases and J by 0 bases, with 16 bases between them. CDR3 DNA sequence: TGTGCCAGCACCATTCCGGGACTTCACTCCTACGAGCAGTACTTC. Its translation is CASTIPGLHSYEQYF.

The V gene is TRBV14, the J gene TRBJ2-2; 7 positions match TRBD2. With 3 bases clipped from V and 4 bases from J, the junction kept 5 bases outside the gene matches. Looked up from germline, CDR1 is SGHDN and CDR2 is FVKESK. The CDR3 is 15 amino acids. CDR3 amino acids: CASSHGRGGTGELFF. Here the CDR3 DNA reads TGTGCCAGCAGCCATGGGAGGGGAGGCACCGGGGAGCTGTTTTTT. Full variable domain (outside the CDR3, taken from reference TRBV14 and TRBJ2-2): EAGVTQFPSHSVIEKGQTVTLRCDPISGHDNLYWYRRVMGKEIKFLLHFVKESKQDESGMPNNRFLAERTGGTYSTLKVQPAELEDSGVYFCASSHGRGGTGELFFGEGSRLTVL.

V and J are TRBV30 and TRBJ2-7; D is possibly TRBD1 (5 bases). Germline CDR1 reads GTSNPN; CDR2 reads SVGIG (reference sequence). The CDR3 consists of 11 residues. Trimming took off 3 bases at V and 4 bases at J, with 7 bases between the two ends. The DNA of the CDR3 is TGTGCCTGGAGGCAGGGATACGAGCAGTACTTC. Its protein product is CAWRQGYEQYF.

This sequence joins TRBV5-4 and TRBJ2-3, with a tentative D call TRBD1 (6 bases). The V end lost 0 bases, the J end lost 1 base, and 12 bases lay between the germline ends. Looked up from germline, CDR1 is SGHNT and CDR2 is YYREEE (reference sequence). This CDR3 region has 16 residues. The CDR3 loop is CASSLGQERRTDTQYF. The CDR3 coding sequence is TGTGCCAGCAGCTTGGGACAGGAGAGACGCACAGATACGCAGTATTTT.

The rearrangement links TRBV6-5 to TRBJ1-1; 9 positions match TRBD1. From germline, CDR1 is MNHEY and CDR2 SVGAGI. V gave up 6 bases and J gave up 0 bases; unmatched junction bases: 5. The length of the CDR3 is 15 residues. DNA of the CDR3: TGTGCCAGCAGACTACAGGGGGCTCTGAACACTGAAGCTTTCTTT. The encoded protein is CASRLQGALNTEAFF.

The chain carries TRBV29-1 and TRBJ2-3; the match to TRBD2 covers 7 bases. The trim removed 6 bases at V and 2 bases at J, leaving 5 bases unmatched. The CDR3 is 13 residues long. CDR1 SQVTM and CDR2 ANQGSEA come from the germline V gene. The CDR3 DNA sequence: TGCAGCGTCGCCGGGACTATCACAGATACGCAGTATTTT. It translates to CSVAGTITDTQYF.

The genes are TRBV15 and TRBJ2-5; maybe TRBD2 (7 bases). Germline V lookup: CDR1 LNHNV, CDR2 YYDKDF (reference sequence). V lost 1 base and J lost 4, with 19 bases in between. The CDR3 runs 17 residues. In nucleotides, the CDR3 is TGTGCCACCAGCAGAGCCCGATGGGGGGGGCGAGGAGAGACCCAGTACTTC. Its protein product is CATSRARWGGRGETQYF.

The chain couples TRBV5-6 to TRBJ2-1; 8 nucleotides match TRBD2. The CDR3 has 14 amino acids. Trimming at V came to 0 bases and at J to 9 bases, leaving 5 bases not matched to a gene. Germline loops: CDR1 SGHDT, CDR2 YYEEEE. CDR3 sequence reads: CASSLGLAPGEQFF. The CDR3 nucleotides read TGTGCCAGCAGCTTGGGACTAGCGCCGGGTGAGCAGTTCTTC.

The chain combines TRBV6-1 with TRBJ2-1; D uncertain. Germline CDR1 is MNHNS and CDR2 is SASEGT. The CDR3 extends over 15 amino acids. Between the trimmed V and J ends, which lost 0 bases and 8 bases, there was a span of 14 bases. The CDR3 DNA reads as TGTGCCAGCAGTGAAGCTAGAACGCAGCTAGATGAGCAGTTCTTC. As protein: CASSEARTQLDEQFF.

The V call is TRBV5-1, the J call TRBJ2-2; possible D gene TRBD1, 6 bases. Germline V gene lookup returns CDR1 SGHRS and CDR2 YFSETQ. The CDR3 length is 16 residues. The V and J ends lost 0 bases and 4 bases respectively, with 13 bases between them. The CDR3: CASSLDQGRRTGELFF. In nucleotides, the CDR3 is TGCGCCAGCAGCTTGGATCAGGGGCGTCGCACCGGGGAGCTGTTTTTT.

The rearrangement links TRBV29-1 to TRBJ2-5; possibly TRBD1 for D (5 bases). The CDR3 runs to 15 residues. V lost 1 base and J lost 7, with 19 bases in between. The germline CDR1 and CDR2 sequences are SQVTM and ANQGSEA. The CDR3 sequence: CSVEARPGPRGTQYF. CDR3 DNA: TGCAGCGTTGAAGCCCGACCAGGGCCCCGAGGGACCCAGTACTTC.

The gene calls are TRBV30 and TRBJ1-6; perhaps TRBD1 as D (6 bases). This CDR3 spans 15 amino acids. V was clipped by 0 bases and J by 3 bases, with 9 bases between them. Germline CDR1 is GTSNPN and CDR2 is SVGIG (reference sequence). Written as DNA, the CDR3 is TGTGCCTGGAGTGTAGGGGGAGACTATAATTCACCCCTCCACTTT. It is translated as CAWSVGGDYNSPLHF.

The J gene is TRBJ1-1, the V gene TRBV6-1, with TRBD1 matching over 9 bases. The junction had 3 bases not matched to a gene; V was cut back by 1 base and J by 0 bases. The CDR3 has 16 residues. CDR1 is MNHNS and CDR2 is SASEGT in the germline V gene. CDR3 in amino acids: CASSEGWTGVNTEAFF. CDR3 nucleotide sequence: TGTGCCAGCAGTGAAGGGTGGACAGGGGTGAACACTGAAGCTTTCTTT.

V usage is TRBV6-1 and J usage is TRBJ1-5, with 8 bases identical to TRBD1. The length of the CDR3 is 13 residues. Trimming took 7 bases from V and 4 from J; bases not matched to a gene: 3. CDR1 and CDR2 from the germline V gene are MNHNS and SASEGT. CDR3 sequence (DNA): TGTGCCAGCAACCGGGACAGGAATCAGCCCCAGCATTTT. Its protein is CASNRDRNQPQHF.

The chain has TRBV5-8 and TRBJ2-3; TRBD2 aligns across 7 bases. The germline CDR1 and CDR2 sequences are SGHTS and YDEGEE. Trimming removed 0 bases from V and 1 base from J; junction bases left unmatched: 2. The CDR3 runs 15 residues. CDR3 residues: CASSLASGGTDTQYF. CDR3 nucleotide sequence: TGTGCCAGCAGCTTGGCGAGCGGGGGCACAGATACGCAGTATTTT.

The chain employs TRBV27 and TRBJ1-1, with D tentatively TRBD1 (6 bases). The germline gives CDR1 MNHEY, CDR2 SMNVEV (reference sequence). The CDR3 has 17 amino acids. V lost 4 bases and J lost 7, with 25 bases in between. CDR3 protein: CASSSPTGPQGRIEAFF. The CDR3 DNA follows: TGTGCCAGCAGTTCCCCAACAGGGCCCCAGGGTCGAATTGAAGCTTTCTTT.

The chain combines TRBV6-6 with TRBJ2-7; 7 bases are a match to TRBD1. Germline V CDR1 and CDR2: MNHNY, SVGAGI (reference sequence). V was clipped by 5 bases and J by 3 bases; unmatched bases: 1. This CDR3 contains 12 residues. The CDR3 sequence: CASSDRDYEQYF. CDR3 coding DNA: TGTGCCAGCAGTGACAGGGACTACGAGCAGTACTTC.

The chain carries TRBV5-1 and TRBJ2-6; 11 positions agree with TRBD2. From germline, CDR1 is SGHRS and CDR2 YFSETQ. This CDR3 is 16 amino acids long. The V gene end was trimmed by 9 bases and the J gene end by 2 bases; junction bases not matched to a gene: 7. CDR3 nucleotide sequence: TGCGCCACCCACCCGACTAGCGGGACTGGGGCCAACGTCCTGACTTTC. Encoded protein: CATHPTSGTGANVLTF. Supplemented by reference TRBV5-1 and TRBJ2-6, the full variable domain reads KAGVTQTPRYLIKTRGQQVTLSCSPISGHRSVSWYQQTPGQGLQFLFEYFSETQRNKGNFPGRFSGRQFSNSRSEMNVSTLELGDSALYLCATHPTSGTGANVLTFGAGSRLTVL.

V gene TRBV2 combines with J gene TRBJ2-5, with TRBD1 matching over 12 bases. Trimming at V came to 6 bases and at J to 5 bases, leaving 4 bases not matched to a gene. The CDR3 runs 14 residues. Germline CDR1 reads SNHLY; CDR2 reads FYNNEI. The CDR3 is CASRLGTGGETQYF. CDR3 DNA sequence: TGTGCCAGCAGGTTGGGGACAGGGGGCGAGACCCAGTACTTC.

The chain is built from TRBV28 and TRBJ2-2; the match to TRBD1 covers 10 bases. Germline CDR1 reads MDHEN; CDR2 reads SYDVKM. The junction had 16 bases not matched to a gene; V was cut back by 11 bases and J by 7 bases. CDR3 size: 16 residues. The CDR3 DNA reads as TGTGCCGGCACCGAATCCAAGGGACAGGGGATCGGGGAGCTGTTTTTT. This codes for CAGTESKGQGIGELFF.

The chain has TRBV6-6 and TRBJ2-7, with 9 nucleotides matching TRBD2. Trimming took 8 bases from V and 5 from J; bases not matched to a gene: 13. The CDR3 length is 15 residues. Germline values: CDR1 MNHNY, CDR2 SVGAGI (reference sequence). The CDR3 bases are TGTGCCAGCCAAACTAGCGGGCCCTCCCTCGACGAGCAGTACTTC. It specifies CASQTSGPSLDEQYF.

The chain carries TRBV6-6 and TRBJ2-1; tentatively, D is TRBD2 (6 bases). This CDR3 has 14 residues. CDR1 is MNHNY and CDR2 is SVGAGI in the germline V gene (reference sequence). The V gene lost 8 bases and the J gene lost 8 bases, with 19 bases spanning the gap. CDR3 coding DNA: TGTGCCAGCGGACCCGGTACCGGGGGACATGAGCAGTTCTTC. It codes for CASGPGTGGHEQFF.

V gene TRBV27 combines with J gene TRBJ2-3, with 9 positions matching TRBD2. Germline V CDR1 and CDR2: MNHEY, SMNVEV (reference sequence). V trimming: 5 bases; J trimming: 2 bases; junction bases outside the gene matches: 11. The CDR3 extends over 17 amino acids. The CDR3 sequence: CASSAEMAGGPTDTQYF. The CDR3 DNA reads TGTGCCAGCAGTGCGGAGATGGCGGGAGGGCCCACAGATACGCAGTATTTT.

The chain uses TRBV28 and TRBJ2-4; D not resolved. Germline values: CDR1 MDHEN, CDR2 SYDVKM. Trimming took 8 bases from V and 1 from J, leaving 9 bases between them. The CDR3 has 13 amino acids. CDR3 region: CASREFAKNIQYF. CDR3 DNA: TGTGCCAGCCGAGAGTTTGCCAAAAACATTCAGTACTTC. Full variable domain (outside the CDR3, taken from reference TRBV28 and TRBJ2-4): DVKVTQSSRYLVKRTGEKVFLECVQDMDHENMFWYRQDPGLGLRLIYFSYDVKMKEKGDIPEGYSVSREKKERFSLILESASTNQTSMYLCASREFAKNIQYFGAGTRLSVL.

J is TRBJ1-1 and V is TRBV27; 7 bases are a match to TRBD1. Trimming at V came to 4 bases and at J to 4 bases, leaving 9 bases not matched to a gene. Germline-derived CDR1 and CDR2 are MNHEY and SMNVEV (reference sequence). The CDR3 extends over 15 amino acids. The CDR3 sequence: CASSSDRRGGTEAFF. DNA of the CDR3: TGTGCCAGCAGTTCGGACAGGCGGGGGGGCACTGAAGCTTTCTTT.

The chain joins TRBV4-1 to TRBJ2-7, with D maybe TRBD2 (6 bases). Germline V gives CDR1 MGHRA, CDR2 YSYEKL. This CDR3 spans 17 amino acids. The V gene lost 1 base and the J gene lost 8 bases, with 24 bases spanning the gap. In DNA form, the CDR3 reads TGCGCCAGCAGCCAAGTGGGGTTGATGCGGCTAGCGAGTAAGCAGTACTTC. Its translation is CASSQVGLMRLASKQYF.